This entry features one T cell receptor (beta chain) sequence. The antigen this receptor binds is unknown. No base quality information exists; no much larger clone differs at one position. The sample is drawn from a study of CD4 T cells in relation to SARS-CoV-2 and coronaviruses (dated by TCRdb to about 2021). About the full investigation: The ViraFEST assay cultured PBMCs with antigen for 10 days, then sequenced TCR beta CDR3s to find antigen-specific clonal expansions. At the level of individual TCR clonotypes, the study measured memory CD4+ T cell crossreactivity between SARS-CoV-2 spike protein and common cold coronavirus spike proteins. Expansion assays from other donors in the study were sequenced with a different, Illumina-based TCR-beta assay. The Adaptive Biotechnologies TCR-sequencing kit was used for samples from a few pre-COVID donors and for the naive versus memory experiments, whereas the other data were Illumina-based. An HIV-1 Nef peptide pool or a culture without peptide was used as the negative reference condition. Shared crossreactive spike epitopes were mapped to their HLA restriction using patient-derived lymphoblastoid cell lines. The paper as a whole reports these results and caveats: The study was constrained by small numbers of patients and of tested TCRs. Crossreactivity analysis centred on spike protein, so crossreactivity against other viral proteins was not assessed. No donor contributed both pre-pandemic and post-infection samples, which limited tracing the source of pre-existing responses. Memory CD4+ clonotypes crossrecognizing SARS-CoV-2 and at least one common cold coronavirus spike were found in roughly 59% of donors. Compared with monoreactive clones, crossreactive clones had significantly weaker SARS-CoV-2-driven expansion, a result consistent with antigenic imprinting.

CD4+ T cells from unexposed donors were collected before the COVID-19 pandemic (2011-2018). After less than 13 days of culture, CD4+ T cells were isolated with the EasySep CD4+ T cell isolation kit. As far as cell numbers permitted, CD4+ T cells from unexposed donors were tested for reactivity against SARS-CoV-2 S and N as well as four spike pools from common cold coronaviruses. PBMCs were cultured at a few million per well in IMDM supplemented with around 5% human AB serum and about 9.2 IU/ml IL-2. Half of the culture medium was replaced with fresh IL-2-containing medium on days 3 and 7. In general, triplicate replicate wells were used for every peptide culture condition. Leukapheresis product for the unexposed donors was bought commercially. PBMCs were isolated from leukapheresis product or whole blood by Ficoll-Paque PLUS gradient centrifugation. The PBMCs went either fresh into the expansion assay or into cryopreservation at -140 degrees C. The QIAamp Micro DNA Kit was used to extract genomic DNA from the CD4+ T cells.

From the cysteine through the phenylalanine, the CDR3 covers 17 amino acids. The entry retains the CDR3 DNA only, 51 bases that are in frame from base 1. The germline V gene (reference sequence) sets CDR1 to SEHNR and CDR2 to FQNEAQ. V loses 1 base at its end and J loses 3 bases; junction bases beyond the gene matches: 2. Library prep was done by the immunoSEQ multiplex PCR assay. In the original analysis: Preprocessing removed nonproductive sequences and CDR3s not starting with C, not ending with F or W, or shorter than 7 amino acids. The MANAFEST web app was used to call antigen-specific clonotypes on the basis of expansion compared with the reference and with other culture wells. A clone was considered positive if significant expansion relative to the reference culture was observed in 2 of 3 replicate wells at an FDR below 0.05. Positive clones also required significant expansion versus all other tandem wells and an odds ratio above 5. CDR3 homology was measured as pairwise Levenshtein distance, computed with the stringdist R package after trimming three terminal residues from each end. TCRdb provides this immuneACCESS table in a form limited to in-frame rearrangements. Some clones are lacking; in checked studies, under half of them reflect an unresolved V gene, and why the rest are absent is not known. Clone size and the V and J calls come from that table; the DNA yielded D and trimming. Recorded for this sample are tens of thousands of clones; 75% of them occurred a single time. Under 15% of the sample is taken by the ten largest.

The V gene is TRBV7-9 and the J gene is TRBJ2-2, and 13 bases in between align with TRBD2. The receptor's source is a human donor in good health. Sequencing input: CD4+ T cells from PBMCs, cultured in vitro. CDR3 region: CASSLGTSGRDTGELFF. The DNA sequence is TGTGCCAGCAGCTTAGGCACTAGCGGGAGGGACACCGGGGAGCTGTTTTTT.